This T cell receptor beta chain was captured by sequencing in a study of CD8 T cells in Susac syndrome. RNA totalling about 0.5 to 1 ug underwent reverse transcription with random hexamers. TCRdb passed the immunoSEQ multiplex PCR reads through MiXCR, listing each CDR3 protein once. This sample has about 140,000 distinct CDR3 sequences, with just under 95% found just once. This CDR3 has 14 amino acids. Trimming cost V 7 bases and J 1 base, with 14 bases left between them. From germline, CDR1 is MDHEN and CDR2 SYDVKM. V is TRBV28 and J is TRBJ2-7; D may be TRBD1 or TRBD2 (6 bases each). The sequencing input was CD4+ T cells from PBMCs. This TCR was recovered from a human donor with Susac syndrome. The CDR3 reads CASTIGGGSYEQYF. CDR3 coding DNA: TGTGCCAGCACTATAGGAGGGGGGTCCTACGAGCAGTACTTC.